The present TCR beta chain was sequenced within a study of T cell responses to AZD1222 COVID-19 vaccine. Study findings and constraints: Clonal diversity was possibly underestimated, and white British individuals and females predominated among donors.

Assay used: immunoSEQ multiplex PCR; TCRdb lists only in-frame clones, some missing. The sample lists roughly 150,000 clones; approximately 90% were seen once. Note on this clone: The antigen is undetermined.

CDR3 size: 14 residues. V was shortened by 4 bases and J by 7 bases, with 14 bases between the two germline ends. CDR1 ENHRY and CDR2 SYGVKD come from the germline V gene. V is TRBV10-3 and J is TRBJ1-5, with D tentatively TRBD1 (6 bases). The material sequenced was peripheral blood, taken 28 days after the second AZD1222 dose. This receptor was taken from an adult who received the AZD1222 COVID-19 vaccine. CDR3 DNA: TGTGCCATCAGTGGGGACATGCAGGGCCAGCCCCAGCATTTT. Translated, it gives CAISGDMQGQPQHF.